Below are 2 T cell receptor beta chains sequenced from a single sample in a study of cytomegalovirus exposure and HLA in healthy donors. The PCR had 60 Vbeta and 13 Jbeta primers. Profiling relied on immunoSEQ multiplex PCR, and the TCRdb table lists in-frame clones only, not all of them. The table includes under 40,000 clones, around 76% detected once. The sequenced sample consisted of PBMCs. The receptor set was obtained from a woman between 25 and 40 years old in good health and CMV-seropositive.

The chain joins TRBV6-1 to TRBJ1-4; 9 bases are a match to TRBD1. The CDR3 spans 14 residues. V dropped 6 bases and J dropped 4; count of bases not matched to a gene: 3. CDR1 MNHNS and CDR2 SASEGT come from the germline V gene. DNA of the CDR3: TGTGCCAGCAGGACGGGACAGGGTAATGAAAAACTGTTTTTT. Translation gives CASRTGQGNEKLFF.

This clone was seen only a few times. CDR3 sequence: CASSEQGDTEAFF. In DNA form, the CDR3 reads TGTGCCAGCAGTGAACAGGGGGACACTGAAGCTTTCTTT. This sequence joins TRBV2 and TRBJ1-1, with 7 bases that match TRBD1. V gave up 2 bases and J gave up 3 bases; unmatched junction bases: 0. Germline V gene sequence: CDR1 SNHLY, CDR2 FYNNEI. The CDR3 has 13 residues.